These T cell receptor beta chains were read from a single sample in a study of follicular helper T cells after annual influenza vaccination. TCRdb keeps only in-frame clones here, not all; method: immunoSEQ multiplex PCR. This table holds approximately 25,000 clones, approximately 81% found once. The sample consisted of CXCR5+ CD38- circulating T follicular helper cells from blood, taken on the day of influenza vaccination. The receptors were sampled from an adult who received the influenza vaccine. The CDR3 runs from the conserved cysteine through the conserved F or W. The order of the fields is J gene, V gene, D gene, clone size, CDR3 DNA, CDR3 protein. The D gene is left open where the match is weak. Rows give clone size only sometimes, using once, few, many, or a class for an expanded clone.

TRBJ2-1	TRBV5-1	.	.	TGCGCCAGCAGCTCCCGACTGGGCCAGGGTGGTAGAGTAGAGCAGTTCTTC	CASSSRLGQGGRVEQFF
TRBJ2-2	TRBV7-9	.	.	TGTGCCAGCAGCTTAAGAGCTAGACTGGACGGGGAGCTGTTTTTT	CASSLRARLDGELFF
TRBJ1-5	TRBV30	TRBD1	.	TGTGCCTGGAGTGCGGGACAGAGTTATAGCAATCAGCCCCAGCATTTT	CAWSAGQSYSNQPQHF
TRBJ2-1	TRBV28	TRBD2	.	TGTGCCAGCAGTATGGGGGGGAGTAGGTACAATGAGCAGTTCTTC	CASSMGGSRYNEQFF
TRBJ2-7	TRBV6-1	TRBD2	.	TGTGCCAGCAGCCCCGGGACTACCTACGAGCAGTACTTC	CASSPGTTYEQYF
TRBJ2-2	TRBV18	TRBD1	.	TGTGCCAGCTCACCAGGACAGGGGACCGGGGAGCTGTTTTTT	CASSPGQGTGELFF
TRBJ2-2	TRBV5-4	TRBD2	.	TGTGCCAGCAGCTTGGGAGGCGGGAGGGCCAAGACCGGGGAGCTGTTTTTT	CASSLGGGRAKTGELFF
TRBJ2-1	TRBV7-2	.	few	TGTGCCAGCAGCCCAGGGGCCGTCAATGAGCAGTTCTTC	CASSPGAVNEQFF
TRBJ1-2	TRBV7-8	.	.	TGTGCCAGCAGTCAAACAACTAACTATGGCTACACCTTC	CASSQTTNYGYTF
TRBJ2-2	TRBV25-1	.	.	TGTGCCAGCCAACAGCCGGGTTTAGGGGCCGGGGAGCTGTTTTTT	CASQQPGLGAGELFF
TRBJ2-7	TRBV7-9	TRBD2	few	TGTGCCAGCAGCTTAAGGGGACTAGCGGGAAGCGAGCAGTACTTC	CASSLRGLAGSEQYF
TRBJ2-3	TRBV5-1	TRBD1	.	TGCGCCAGCAGCTTGGCCCAAACCGGGACAGGGGTGTCAGATACGCAGTATTTT	CASSLAQTGTGVSDTQYF
TRBJ2-1	TRBV28	.	.	TGTGCCAGCAGTCTAGGCGGTAGCTCCTACAATGAGCAGTTCTTC	CASSLGGSSYNEQFF
TRBJ1-3	TRBV30	.	.	TGTGCCTGGAGTACTAACACCATATATTTT	CAWSTNTIYF
TRBJ2-7	TRBV29-1	.	.	TGCAGCGTCGGACGGGATGACGGGTACGAGCAGTACTTC	CSVGRDDGYEQYF
TRBJ1-3	TRBV20-1	.	once	TGCAGTCGGTCGGCTGGAAACACCATATATTTT	CSRSAGNTIYF
TRBJ1-3	TRBV7-2	.	.	TGTGCCAGCAGCTTCGACAAAGGAAACACCATATATTTT	CASSFDKGNTIYF
TRBJ2-2	TRBV11-1	TRBD1	few	TGTGCCAGCAGTCGCCCGGGACAGTCCACCGGGGAGCTGTTTTTT	CASSRPGQSTGELFF
TRBJ2-7	TRBV20-1	.	.	TGCAGTGCTATTAATTACGAGCAGTACTTC	CSAINYEQYF
TRBJ2-2	TRBV2	TRBD1	.	TGTGCCAGCAGCCCGCAGGGGGTCCTGAACACCGGGGAGCTGTTTTTT	CASSPQGVLNTGELFF
TRBJ1-1	TRBV2	TRBD1	once	TGTGCCAGCAGTGAAGGGGCAGGGGGCGTCACTGAAGCTTTCTTT	CASSEGAGGVTEAFF
TRBJ2-7	TRBV6-1	TRBD1	.	TGTGCCAGCGGTCGGACAGGGCCCTACGAGCAGTACTTC	CASGRTGPYEQYF
TRBJ2-5	TRBV29-1	.	.	TGCAGCGTGGACCTGGCAGGGGCGGTGGAGACCCAGTACTTC	CSVDLAGAVETQYF
TRBJ1-2	TRBV6-1	.	.	TGTGCCAGCAGTGAGCAAAGGGGGGGCCCGCCCTTC	CASSEQRGGPPF
TRBJ2-3	TRBV11-2	TRBD2	.	TGTGCCAGCAGCCCTTGGACTAGCGGGAAACGCACAGATACGCAGTATTTT	CASSPWTSGKRTDTQYF
TRBJ1-2	TRBV7-3	TRBD1	.	TGTGCCAGCAGCCTCGAGACAGGGCGGGGCTACACCTTC	CASSLETGRGYTF
TRBJ1-6	TRBV6-5	TRBD1	.	TGTGCCAGCAGGGCGGGACAGGGGTATTCACCCCTCCACTTT	CASRAGQGYSPLHF
TRBJ1-5	TRBV6-1	TRBD1	.	TGTGCCAGCAGTCTGTGGACAGGGTTGGAGCCCCAGCATTTT	CASSLWTGLEPQHF
TRBJ1-2	TRBV29-1	TRBD1	.	TGCAGCGTTGAATCGACAGGGAGTCGTGGCTACACCTTC	CSVESTGSRGYTF
TRBJ1-2	TRBV2	.	.	TGTGCCAGCACCCCGGTGGGGGGGATCTATGGCTACACCTTC	CASTPVGGIYGYTF
TRBJ2-6	TRBV7-9	.	.	TGTGCCAGCAGCTTACTGCAGGGGCCTGGGGCCAACGTCCTGACTTTC	CASSLLQGPGANVLTF
TRBJ1-6	TRBV13	TRBD1	.	TGTGCCAGCAGGCGGGACAGCTATAATTCACCCCTCCACTTT	CASRRDSYNSPLHF
TRBJ2-1	TRBV19	TRBD1	.	TGTGCCAGTAGTCCATCGAGTATAGTCCTGGGACAGGGGCAGTTCTTC	CASSPSSIVLGQGQFF
TRBJ2-7	TRBV18	.	.	TGTGCCAGCTCACCCTCGGACAAGAGATACGAGCAGTACTTC	CASSPSDKRYEQYF
TRBJ1-1	TRBV7-9	TRBD1	.	TGTGCCAGCAGCTTAGAAGGGGGCCGAGGAGTATACACTGAAGCTTTCTTT	CASSLEGGRGVYTEAFF
TRBJ1-5	TRBV6-5	.	.	TGTGCCAGCTCTAGGATCTTCAATCAGCCCCAGCATTTT	CASSRIFNQPQHF
TRBJ2-1	TRBV5-1	.	.	TGCGCCAGTCATTGGGGCGGCAATGAGCAGTTCTTC	CASHWGGNEQFF
TRBJ2-2	TRBV5-1	TRBD1	.	TGCGCCAGCAGCTTGCAGGGGGATCTCCGGGAGCTGTTTTTT	CASSLQGDLRELFF
TRBJ2-1	TRBV5-4	TRBD1	.	TGTGCCAGCAGCCCGCGATCGAGACAGGGGGTCAATGAGCAGTTCTTC	CASSPRSRQGVNEQFF
TRBJ2-5	TRBV5-4	.	.	TGTGCCAGCAGCTTGGGTGCGGGACGGCGAGAGACCCAGTACTTC	CASSLGAGRRETQYF
TRBJ2-2	TRBV23-1	TRBD1	.	TGCGCCAGCTGGACGGGACAGACAGGCTTTAACACCGGGGAGCTGTTTTTT	CASWTGQTGFNTGELFF
TRBJ1-1	TRBV27	.	once	TGTGCCAGCAGTACCGGATCGGGGGTCACTGAAGCTTTCTTT	CASSTGSGVTEAFF
TRBJ1-2	TRBV2	TRBD1	once	TGTGCCAGCACTGGACAGGGGAACTATGGCTACACCTTC	CASTGQGNYGYTF